This T cell receptor beta chain came from a study of T cell clusters in autoimmune cytopenias (dated by TCRdb to between 2018 and 2020). Broadly, across the study: Per sample, TRB sequencing gave a median depth of approximately 54,000 reads and a median of roughly 2,500 distinct TRB clonotypes. TRB and IGH repertoires from peripheral blood were sequenced in autoimmune cytopenia patients at active disease and during treatment follow-up, with healthy, CLL and autoimmune hepatitis controls included alongside. The goal of the study was to determine whether autoimmune cytopenia patients have a disease-specific immune repertoire signature that could serve as a blood-based biomarker.

The CDR3 starts with the cysteine, ends with the phenylalanine, and has 13 residues. The entry carries no DNA sequence. Based on the germline V gene (reference sequence), the CDR1 and CDR2 sequences are GTSNPN and SVGIG. Each sample's TRB amplification started from around 230 ng of peripheral blood genomic DNA, which corresponds to tens of thousands of genome equivalents. Multiplex PCR with a touch-down protocol amplified TRB rearrangements, with the TRB-A and TRB-B primer pools combined in a single tube. Illumina adapters and sample indices were added to the amplicons through two consecutive PCR reactions using Phusion HS II polymerase. The amplicons were purified from gel with the NucleoSpin Gel and PCR Clean-up kit, after which the amplicons were quantified by Qubit and checked for quality on an Agilent 2100 Bioanalyzer. Sequencing of the libraries was done on an Illumina MiSeq with paired-end, single-indexed, 600-cycle runs. Processing in the source paper ran as follows. MiXCR version 2.1.12 with the default MiXCR reference library was used to align and assemble TRB reads. Each unique CDR3 nucleotide sequence defined a clone, and only productive sequences with at least two reads were analysed. Repertoire diversity was assessed with alpha-parameterized diversity profiles (alpha 0 to 5), including the Shannon (alpha 1) and Simpson (alpha 2) indices, which were computed with an R script. The tcR package was used to compute combinatorial TRB VJ usage, and cohorts were compared on this usage by principal component analysis with ade4. GLIPH was used to cluster TCRbeta CDR3s in pairs of cohorts matched for age and read depth, and a Wilcoxon test was used to compare cluster frequencies. TCRdb reprocessed the reads, so every CDR3 protein sequence counts as one entry and DNA is not shown. TCRdb's processing, not the authors' own work, is the source of the V and J calls. The data table for this sample lists under 15,000 distinct CDR3 sequences. The ten largest make up roughly 3% of the sample.

Beyond this particular receptor, the publication reports: TRB repertoire shifts, with less even repertoires observed in secondary cytopenia and CLL, were mostly attributed to lymphoma bias rather than autoimmunity. Healthy donors showed approximately 3.2-fold more exclusive TRB clusters than active autoimmune hepatitis patients, consistent with an autoimmunity-wide signature. In the comparison of secondary cytopenia with CLL, no cluster-lack signature showed up, apparently because the dominant lymphoma-associated repertoire masked the signature. A lack of physiological T cell clusters in primary autoimmune cytopenia patients was suggested by GLIPH, as 51 clusters were found to be exclusive to healthy donors versus roughly 15 exclusive to patients. The T cell clusters were only ever defined in silico, so experimental validation of their functional role was still needed.

This clonotype counts as medium-sized (0.01 to 0.1%) based on its frequency; no count is recorded. The clone's antigen remains unknown. The sequence joins TRBV30 to TRBJ2-5; the TCRdb D gene call, TRBD1, has no DNA to confirm it. This TCR came from a human donor with an autoimmune cytopenia or autoimmune hepatitis (not recorded which). The specimen sequenced was peripheral blood. The CDR3 sequence is CAFKTGDQETQYF.